A selection of T cell receptor beta chains follows, all from one sample in a study of OX40 agonist ivuxolimab in advanced cancers. TCRdb keeps only in-frame clones here, not all; method: immunoSEQ multiplex PCR. The sample has some 55,000 clones; more than 85% are singletons. The sequenced sample was CD4+ or CD8+ T cells sorted from blood, obtained in a trial of the OX40 agonist ivuxolimab. The receptor source for this set is an adult with an advanced solid tumor such as melanoma, head and neck, liver or kidney cancer. Both conserved end residues are part of each CDR3. A D gene is named only where the DNA matches it firmly. Expanded clones get a size class; other rows say once, few or many, or leave the size out.

j_call d_call v_call clone_size cdr3_aa cdr3_nt
TRBJ1-3 TRBD1 TRBV6-6 - CASSLTGLGNTIYF TGTGCCAGCAGTTTGACAGGGCTAGGAAACACCATATATTTT
TRBJ1-2 - TRBV28 - CASRLEGLEIYGYTF TGTGCCAGCAGACTAGAGGGGTTGGAAATCTATGGCTACACCTTC
TRBJ1-1 - TRBV15 - CATSRAPDLMNTEAFF TGTGCCACCAGCAGAGCCCCCGACCTCATGAACACTGAAGCTTTCTTT
TRBJ1-1 - TRBV5-1 few CASSGRTRVGVNTEAFF TGCGCCAGCAGCGGACGGACACGAGTCGGGGTCAACACTGAAGCTTTCTTT
TRBJ2-7 TRBD1 TRBV18 - CASSAGTGSTYEQYF TGTGCCAGCTCAGCAGGGACAGGGTCTACCTACGAGCAGTACTTC
TRBJ1-3 - TRBV10-2 - CASRSPGSGNTIYF TGCGCCAGCAGGAGTCCGGGGTCTGGAAACACCATATATTTT
TRBJ2-4 TRBD1 TRBV10-1 - CASSDGTALAKNIQYF TGCGCCAGCAGTGACGGGACAGCTCTAGCCAAAAACATTCAGTACTTC
TRBJ2-7 TRBD1 TRBV11-2 - CASNRRDRGWGEQYF TGTGCCAGCAACCGAAGGGACAGAGGATGGGGCGAGCAGTACTTC
TRBJ2-5 - TRBV6-1 - CASSTLAQETQYF TGTGCCAGCAGTACGCTAGCTCAGGAGACCCAGTACTTC
TRBJ1-2 - TRBV28 - CASSFNGGEGGYTF TGTGCCAGCAGTTTTAATGGGGGCGAGGGAGGCTACACCTTC
TRBJ1-5 - TRBV28 few CASSLDRRLYSNQPQHF TGTGCCAGCAGTTTGGACCGACGGCTATATAGCAATCAGCCCCAGCATTTT
TRBJ2-1 TRBD2 TRBV6-1 - CASSAHLGGGSYNEQFF TGTGCCAGCAGTGCACATCTCGGGGGGGGCTCCTACAATGAGCAGTTCTTC
TRBJ1-6 TRBD1 TRBV5-1 once CASSLGDREFSPLHF TGCGCCAGCAGCTTGGGGGACAGGGAATTTTCACCCCTCCACTTT